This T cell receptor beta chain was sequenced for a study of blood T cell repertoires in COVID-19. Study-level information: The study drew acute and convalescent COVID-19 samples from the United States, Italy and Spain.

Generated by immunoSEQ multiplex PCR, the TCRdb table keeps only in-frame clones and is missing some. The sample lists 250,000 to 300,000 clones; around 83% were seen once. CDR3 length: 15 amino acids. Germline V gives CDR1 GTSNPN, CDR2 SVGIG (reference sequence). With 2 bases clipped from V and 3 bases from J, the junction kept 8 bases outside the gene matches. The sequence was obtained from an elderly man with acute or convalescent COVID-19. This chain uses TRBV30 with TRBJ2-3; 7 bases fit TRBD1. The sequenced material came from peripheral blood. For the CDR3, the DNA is TGTGCCTGGAGTCCAGACAGGGTGTGGACAGATACGCAGTATTTT. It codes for CAWSPDRVWTDTQYF.